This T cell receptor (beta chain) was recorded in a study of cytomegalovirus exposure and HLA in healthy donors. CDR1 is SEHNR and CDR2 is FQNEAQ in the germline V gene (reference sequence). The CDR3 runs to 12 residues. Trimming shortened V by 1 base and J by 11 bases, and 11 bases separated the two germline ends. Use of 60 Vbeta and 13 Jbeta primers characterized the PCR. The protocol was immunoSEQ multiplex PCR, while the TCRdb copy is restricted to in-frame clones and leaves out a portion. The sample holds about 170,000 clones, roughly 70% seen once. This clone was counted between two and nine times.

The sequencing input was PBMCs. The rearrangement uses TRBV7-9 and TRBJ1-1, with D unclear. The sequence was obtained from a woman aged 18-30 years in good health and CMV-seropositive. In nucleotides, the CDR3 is TGTGCCAGCAGCTTAGTCGGGGTTTCGGCTTTCTTT. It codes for CASSLVGVSAFF.